This paragraph covers one TCR beta chain sequence. The antigen remains unidentified. These data belong to a study of Ad26.COV2.S vaccination and SARS-CoV-2 variants. Whole-study context: Intramuscularly, Ad26.COV2.S was given either once or twice, 56 days apart. Findings and limits, study-wide: Participants in the vaccine arm had higher spike-specific TCR breadth; placebo recipients had lower. Considerable breadth of spike-specific CD8+ and CD4+ T cell responses has reportedly been documented following vaccination. Analyses that measured TCR breadth and depth may have underestimated total T cell responses.

Specified treatment: roughly 18 received Ad26.COV2.S at low or high dose, single or two shots; five or six received placebo; per-sample allocation not given. Repertoires come from day 63 after the first vaccine or placebo injection. The CDR3 length is 11 residues. V dropped 5 bases and J dropped 4 bases, with 5 bases sitting between them. The method was immunoSEQ multiplex PCR; TCRdb's version includes in-frame clones alone and lacks a portion of them. The sample includes 300,000 to 400,000 clones, approximately 86% of them seen just once. This specimen was peripheral blood, taken in a trial of Ad26.COV2.S vaccine versus placebo. The sequence was obtained from a person aged 18-60 years who received the Ad26.COV2.S COVID-19 vaccine or a placebo. The V gene is TRBV12-3 or TRBV12-4, the J gene TRBJ1-2; D remains unclear. CDR3 loop: CASSTLYGYTF. DNA of the CDR3: TGTGCCAGCAGTACCCTCTATGGCTACACCTTC.